Shown below are 7 T cell receptor beta chains from a single sample sequenced in a study of blood T cells in healthy people across ages. A second roughly 6 to 11 cycle PCR used barcoded and J-beta primers. MiXCR was run by TCRdb on the 5' RACE reads, yielding one entry per CDR3 protein. The profile shows roughly 1,100,000 distinct CDR3 sequences, less than 25% of them singletons. These data were also reused for a study on T cells of mothers and their children.

Input material: blood. Source of these receptors: a girl aged 2 to 9 in good health.

This clonotype was counted between two and nine times. The chain links TRBV5-8 to TRBJ2-5; the match to TRBD2 covers 7 bases. The DNA end is more similar to TRBJ2-1, so the J call may be wrong. The CDR3 is made up of 15 amino acids. Germline V gene sequence: CDR1 SGHTS, CDR2 YDEGEE. CDR3 bases: TGTGCCAGCAGCTTGGAGGGAGGGGATGACAATGAGCAGTTCTTC. Its protein is CASSLEGGDDNEQFF.

This clonotype has only a few counts. V and J are TRBV3-1 and TRBJ1-1, with a tentative D call TRBD1 (5 bases). Between the trimmed V and J ends, which lost 4 bases and 1 base, there was a span of 10 bases. CDR1 and CDR2 (germline): LGHDT, YNNKEL (reference sequence). The CDR3 is 14 amino acids. Written as DNA, the CDR3 is TGTGCCAGCAGCCGGGGGGGATCGAACACTGAAGCTTTCTTT. Protein: CASSRGGSNTEAFF.

The gene calls are TRBV5-6 and TRBJ2-5, with D perhaps TRBD1 (5 bases). Germline assignment: CDR1 SGHDT and CDR2 YYEEEE. This CDR3 has 16 residues. V lost 5 bases to trimming and J lost 2 bases, with 19 bases between them. CDR3 in amino acids: CASSRPLGVGQETQYF. As DNA, the CDR3 is TGTGCCAGCAGTCGCCCGTTAGGGGTAGGACAAGAGACCCAGTACTTC.

The rearrangement uses TRBV20-1 and TRBJ2-3; 10 nucleotides agree with TRBD2. This CDR3 has 16 amino acids. V was pared by 3 bases and J by 2 bases, with 8 bases of the junction left unmatched. Germline lookup yields CDR1 DFQATT and CDR2 SNEGSKA (reference sequence). In nucleotides, the CDR3 is TGCAGTGCTAGCGGTACTAGCGGGGATGACACAGATACGCAGTATTTT. This encodes CSASGTSGDDTDTQYF.

This clonotype was picked up a small number of times. This chain uses TRBV27 with TRBJ2-7, with 10 bases aligning to TRBD2. The CDR3 has 13 residues. The germline CDR1 and CDR2 sequences are MNHEY and SMNVEV (reference sequence). With V trimmed by 10 bases and J by 5 bases, 8 bases remained unmatched. This CDR3 reads CATKGLAIHEQYF. DNA of the CDR3: TGTGCCACCAAGGGACTAGCGATCCACGAGCAGTACTTC.

The J gene is TRBJ2-5, the V gene TRBV9; 9 nucleotides align to TRBD1. The J call may not be correct, given that the DNA end is closer to TRBJ2-1. The CDR3 spans 14 residues. CDR1 SGDLS and CDR2 YYNGEE come from the germline V gene. This CDR3 reads CASSVTGGSGEQFF. CDR3 DNA sequence: TGTGCCAGCAGCGTAACAGGGGGCTCAGGTGAGCAGTTCTTC.

J is TRBJ1-6 and V is TRBV19; D not resolved. The CDR3 is 14 amino acids. CDR1 is LNHDA, CDR2 SQIVND, per germline (reference sequence). Trimming stripped 5 bases from V and 7 bases from J, with 12 bases between. The CDR3 DNA sequence: TGTGCCAGTAGTCCAAGGGCAGAGAATTCACCCCTCCACTTT. Encoded protein: CASSPRAENSPLHF.